The clone carrying this TCR beta chain was observed a few times. As yet, its antigen is unknown. These data are taken from a study of identical twins. Overall study results and limits: Excess low generation probability was seen in twin-shared out-of-frame alpha sequences.

V lost 6 bases to trimming and J lost 2 bases; unmatched junction nucleotides: 12. The CDR3 spans 15 residues. CDR1 and CDR2 (germline): DFQATT, SNEGSKA (reference sequence). Via MiXCR, TCRdb re-called the 5' RACE reads, giving one row per CDR3 protein. The table lists around 500,000 distinct CDR3 sequences, 13% to 15% of them singletons, with about 0.52% in the top ten. The same sample was also used in a study of yellow fever vaccine responses in identical twins.

V gene TRBV20-1 combines with J gene TRBJ2-7; 8 bases are shared with TRBD1. The origin of this receptor is a woman aged 18 to 35 in good health. Sequencing was carried out using CD4+ T cells sorted from blood. In nucleotides, the CDR3 is TGCAGTGCCAAGTTAATGGGACAGGAGACCTACGAGCAGTACTTC. Encoded protein: CSAKLMGQETYEQYF.